A single sample gave rise to the 5 T cell receptor beta chains below, sequenced in a study of read filtering for tumor transcriptome and immune sequencing. From 350 to 500 ng of RNA, a library with molecular barcoded alpha/delta and beta/gamma adaptors was made. TCRdb redid the calling of the reads with MiXCR, one entry per CDR3 protein. The top ten clones hold 6.5% to 8.5% of a sample with tens of thousands of distinct CDR3 sequences, roughly an eighth of them seen once. Specimen: a population of CD138-negative cells sorted from bone marrow. The receptors were gathered from a donor at least 40 years old with multiple myeloma.

This clonotype has only a few counts. This chain connects TRBV10-3 to TRBJ2-3; 9 bases are shared with TRBD1. The CDR3 spans 14 residues. The germline V gene has CDR1 ENHRY and CDR2 SYGVKD. The V segment lost 7 bases and the J segment 5 bases; nucleotides outside the gene matches: 7. Written as DNA, the CDR3 is TGTGCCATCACCGGGACAGGGTCGATAGATACGCAGTATTTT. This encodes CAITGTGSIDTQYF.

There are many counts of this clonotype. The V and J genes are TRBV7-3 and TRBJ2-3; tentatively, D is TRBD1 (6 bases). The V end lost 5 bases, the J end lost 6 bases, and 12 bases lay between the germline ends. The germline CDR1 and CDR2 sequences are SGHTA and FQGTGA. The CDR3 extends over 13 amino acids. CDR3 sequence: CASSTLQGDTQYF. The CDR3 DNA is TGTGCCAGCAGCACTCTACAGGGTGATACGCAGTATTTT.

The genes are TRBV10-3 and TRBJ2-1; the match to TRBD1 covers 8 bases. Germline assignment: CDR1 ENHRY and CDR2 SYGVKD. The ends lost 7 bases at V and 3 bases at J; junction bases unmatched: 8. CDR3 length: 15 amino acids. The CDR3 coding sequence is TGTGCCATCACCGAGGGACAGGTTAACTACAATGAGCAGTTCTTC. The encoded protein is CAITEGQVNYNEQFF.

This clonotype showed up many times. One end of the junction varies from germline; a read error may be responsible. The chain carries TRBV4-1 and TRBJ2-3, with D unclear. The V gene's germline CDR1 is MGHRA and CDR2 YSYEKL. The CDR3 is 16 residues long. This CDR3 is CAGSQDLADSTDTQYF. CDR3 nucleotides: TGCGCCGGCAGCCAAGATTTGGCTGACTCGACAGATACGCAGTATTTT.

In this sample, this clonotype turned up many times. The chain couples TRBV29-1 to TRBJ2-2; a possible D gene is TRBD2 (6 bases). Trimming left V 2 bases short and J 6 bases short, with 16 bases between. This CDR3 contains 15 residues. The germline V gene has CDR1 SQVTM and CDR2 ANQGSEA. The CDR3, as DNA: TGCAGCGTTGAATCGACGGGAGTTATTCCCGGGGAGCTGTTTTTT. It encodes CSVESTGVIPGELFF.